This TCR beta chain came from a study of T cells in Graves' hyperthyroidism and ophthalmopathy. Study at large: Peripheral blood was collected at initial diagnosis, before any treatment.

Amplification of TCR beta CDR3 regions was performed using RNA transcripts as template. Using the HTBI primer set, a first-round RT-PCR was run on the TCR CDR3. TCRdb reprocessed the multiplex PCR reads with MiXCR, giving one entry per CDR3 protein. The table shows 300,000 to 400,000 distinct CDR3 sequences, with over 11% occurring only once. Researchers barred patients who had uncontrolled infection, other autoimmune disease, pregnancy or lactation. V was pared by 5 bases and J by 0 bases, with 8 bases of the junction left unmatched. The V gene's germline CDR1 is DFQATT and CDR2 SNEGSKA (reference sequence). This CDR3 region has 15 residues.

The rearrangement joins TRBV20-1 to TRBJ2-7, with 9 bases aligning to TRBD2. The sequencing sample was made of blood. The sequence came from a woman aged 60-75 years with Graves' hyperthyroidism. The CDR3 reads CSAGDLAGYSYEQYF. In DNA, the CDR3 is TGCAGTGCTGGTGATCTAGCGGGATACTCCTACGAGCAGTACTTC.